This TCR beta chain came from a study of shared clonotypes between healthy human individuals. The overall study: Serving as donors were two women and three men, whose ages spanned 18 to 49.

Germline loops: CDR1 ENHRY, CDR2 SYGVKD. The CDR3 spans 13 residues. V was shortened by 6 bases and J by 2 bases, with 10 bases between the two germline ends. As to this clone: Its antigen is still unknown. Additional DNA sequences in this sample encode the identical CDR3.

Study-wide results and limits: The donor pool, a small one, limited the genetic and exposure-history diversity represented. Compared with clonotypes that all four donors shared, non-shared clonotypes had lower generation probabilities.

Using immunoSEQ multiplex PCR, the repertoire was profiled, and TCRdb retains in-frame clones only, with some absent. The sample contains fewer than 2.5 million clones, approximately 93% of which appear only once. This chain links TRBV10-3 with TRBJ1-2; maybe TRBD1 (5 bases). Material: naive CD4+ T cells from PBMCs. Regarding subset: CD45RA+ positively selected. The receptor comes from a man aged 18-30 years in good health. Some clones in this sample may be carry-over from other donors' samples. The DNA for the CDR3 is TGTGCCATCAGAGAGGACACCAACTATGGCTACACCTTC. Translating it yields CAIREDTNYGYTF.